The TCR beta chain described here comes from a study of T cells in localized non-small cell lung cancer. The table came from immunoSEQ multiplex PCR; TCRdb's copy has only in-frame clones and leaves some out. Here the sample spans around 30,000 clones, 91% being singletons. Worth noting for this clone: Its matching antigen is unknown.

Study-wide points: Elevated circulating T cell density in blood was associated with longer overall survival. As only one tumor region underwent sequencing, heterogeneity remains possible. The greatest T cell clonality was found in uninvolved adjacent lung (higher than in tumor). The appearance of a median 57 of the top 100 tumor clones was seen in adjacent lung.

Germline CDR1 is SGHRS and CDR2 is YFSETQ. V was clipped by 4 bases and J by 7 bases, with 15 bases between them. The CDR3 contains 13 residues. The specimen was peripheral blood, collected before any cancer treatment. This rearrangement joins TRBV5-1 to TRBJ2-7, with no clear D. The sequence derives from a female donor older than 55 with stage I lung adenocarcinoma. The CDR3 sequence is CASSGTRRLEQYF. As DNA, the CDR3 is TGCGCCAGCAGCGGCACGAGACGGCTAGAGCAGTACTTC. Complete variable domain (other parts from reference TRBV5-1 and TRBJ2-7): KAGVTQTPRYLIKTRGQQVTLSCSPISGHRSVSWYQQTPGQGLQFLFEYFSETQRNKGNFPGRFSGRQFSNSRSEMNVSTLELGDSALYLCASSGTRRLEQYFGPGTRLTVT.